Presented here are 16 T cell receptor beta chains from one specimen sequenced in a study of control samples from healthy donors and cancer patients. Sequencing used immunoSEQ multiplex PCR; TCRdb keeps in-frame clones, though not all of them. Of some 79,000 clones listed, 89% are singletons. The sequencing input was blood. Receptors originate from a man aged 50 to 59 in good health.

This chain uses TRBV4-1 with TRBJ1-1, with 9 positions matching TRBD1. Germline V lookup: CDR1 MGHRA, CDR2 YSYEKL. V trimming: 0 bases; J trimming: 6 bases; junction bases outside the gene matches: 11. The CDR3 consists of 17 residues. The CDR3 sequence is CASSQDGGQGRIPEAFF. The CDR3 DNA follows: TGCGCCAGCAGCCAAGACGGAGGACAGGGGAGAATCCCTGAAGCTTTCTTT.

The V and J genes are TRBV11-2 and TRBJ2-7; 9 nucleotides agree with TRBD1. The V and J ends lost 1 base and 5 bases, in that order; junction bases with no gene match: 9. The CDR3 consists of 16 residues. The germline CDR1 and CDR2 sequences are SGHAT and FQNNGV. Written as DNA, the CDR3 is TGTGCCAGCAGCTTAGTCCCCTGGGGGACAGGGAACGAGCAGTACTTC. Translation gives CASSLVPWGTGNEQYF. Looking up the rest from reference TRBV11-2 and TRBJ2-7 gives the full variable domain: EAGVAQSPRYKIIEKRQSVAFWCNPISGHATLYWYQQILGQGPKLLIQFQNNGVVDDSQLPKDRFSAERLKGVDSTLKIQPAKLEDSAVYLCASSLVPWGTGNEQYFGPGTRLTVT.

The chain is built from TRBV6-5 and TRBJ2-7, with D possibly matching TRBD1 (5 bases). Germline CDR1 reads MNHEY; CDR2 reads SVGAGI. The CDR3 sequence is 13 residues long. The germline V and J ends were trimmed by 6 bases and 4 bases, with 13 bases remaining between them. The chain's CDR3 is CASSLWGEYEQYF. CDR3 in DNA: TGTGCCAGCAGCTTGTGGGGCGAATACGAGCAGTACTTC.

In DNA form, the CDR3 reads TGCAGTGCTAGTAGGGGCGGGGCGACTCCTGATCAGCCCCAGCATTTT. Encoded protein: CSASRGGATPDQPQHF. V usage is TRBV20-1 and J usage is TRBJ1-5; D may be TRBD1 (5 bases). The CDR3 is 16 amino acids. The germline CDR1 and CDR2 sequences are DFQATT and SNEGSKA (reference sequence). Between the trimmed V and J ends, which lost 3 bases and 5 bases, there was a span of 20 bases.

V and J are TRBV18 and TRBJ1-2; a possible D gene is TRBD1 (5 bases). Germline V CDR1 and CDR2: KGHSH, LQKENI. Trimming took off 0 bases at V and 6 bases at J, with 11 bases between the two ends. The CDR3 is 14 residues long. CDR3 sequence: CASSPPEGAHGYTF. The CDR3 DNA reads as TGTGCCAGCTCACCACCGGAAGGGGCTCATGGCTACACCTTC.

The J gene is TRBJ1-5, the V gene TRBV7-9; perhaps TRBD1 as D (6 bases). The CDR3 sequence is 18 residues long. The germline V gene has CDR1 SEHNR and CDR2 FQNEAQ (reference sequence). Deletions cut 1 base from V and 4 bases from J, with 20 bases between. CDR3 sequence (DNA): TGTGCCAGCAGCTTAGAACCCCAGAGGGGGGGCTCTAATCAGCCCCAGCATTTT. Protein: CASSLEPQRGGSNQPQHF.

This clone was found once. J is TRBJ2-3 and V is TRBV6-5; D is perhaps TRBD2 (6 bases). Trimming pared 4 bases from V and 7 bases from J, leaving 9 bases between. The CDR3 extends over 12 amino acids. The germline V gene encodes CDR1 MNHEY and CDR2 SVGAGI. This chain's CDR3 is CASSFAGYTQYF. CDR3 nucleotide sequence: TGTGCCAGCAGTTTCGCGGGGTATACGCAGTATTTT.

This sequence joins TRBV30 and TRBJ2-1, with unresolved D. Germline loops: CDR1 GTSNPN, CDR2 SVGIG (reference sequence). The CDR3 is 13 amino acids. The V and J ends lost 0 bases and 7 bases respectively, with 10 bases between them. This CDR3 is CAWSVLIVNEQFF. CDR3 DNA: TGTGCCTGGAGTGTACTAATAGTAAATGAGCAGTTCTTC.

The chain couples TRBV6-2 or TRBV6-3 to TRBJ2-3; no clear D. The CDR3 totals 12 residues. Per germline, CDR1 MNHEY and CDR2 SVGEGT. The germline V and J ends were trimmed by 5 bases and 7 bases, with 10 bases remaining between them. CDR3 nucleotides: TGTGCCAGCAGTGACACCTCTTATACGCAGTATTTT. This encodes CASSDTSYTQYF.

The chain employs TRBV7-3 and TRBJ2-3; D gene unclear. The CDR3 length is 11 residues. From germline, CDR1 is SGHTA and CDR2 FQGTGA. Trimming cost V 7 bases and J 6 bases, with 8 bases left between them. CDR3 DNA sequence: TGTGCCAGCATCTGGCGGGATACGCAGTATTTT. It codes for CASIWRDTQYF.

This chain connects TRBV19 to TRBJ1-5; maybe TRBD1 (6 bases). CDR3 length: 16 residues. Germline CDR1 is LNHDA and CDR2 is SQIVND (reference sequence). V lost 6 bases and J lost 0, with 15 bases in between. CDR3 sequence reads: CASSARWDISNQPQHF. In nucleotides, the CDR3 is TGTGCCAGTAGCGCCAGGTGGGACATTAGCAATCAGCCCCAGCATTTT.

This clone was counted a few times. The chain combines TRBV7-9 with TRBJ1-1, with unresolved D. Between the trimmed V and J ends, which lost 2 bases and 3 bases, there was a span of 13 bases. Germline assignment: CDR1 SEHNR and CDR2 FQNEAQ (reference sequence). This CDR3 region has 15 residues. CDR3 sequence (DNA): TGTGCCAGCAGCTTATTTTCGCGTACGGACACTGAAGCTTTCTTT. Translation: CASSLFSRTDTEAFF. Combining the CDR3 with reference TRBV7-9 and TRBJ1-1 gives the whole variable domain DTGVSQNPRHKITKRGQNVTFRCDPISEHNRLYWYRQTLGQGPEFLTYFQNEAQLEKSRLLSDRFSAERPKGSFSTLEIQRTEQGDSAMYLCASSLFSRTDTEAFFGQGTRLTVV.

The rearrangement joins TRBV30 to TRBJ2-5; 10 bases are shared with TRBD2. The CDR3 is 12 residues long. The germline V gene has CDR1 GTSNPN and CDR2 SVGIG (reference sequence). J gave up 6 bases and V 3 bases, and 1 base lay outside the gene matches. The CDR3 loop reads CAWSTSGKTQYF. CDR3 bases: TGTGCCTGGAGCACTAGCGGGAAGACCCAGTACTTC.

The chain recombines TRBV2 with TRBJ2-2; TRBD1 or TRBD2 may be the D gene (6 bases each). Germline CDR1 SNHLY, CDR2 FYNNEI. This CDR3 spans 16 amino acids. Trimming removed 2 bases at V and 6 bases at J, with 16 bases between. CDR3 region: CASSESEGGFAGELFF. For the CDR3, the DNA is TGTGCCAGCAGTGAAAGTGAGGGGGGATTTGCCGGGGAGCTGTTTTTT.

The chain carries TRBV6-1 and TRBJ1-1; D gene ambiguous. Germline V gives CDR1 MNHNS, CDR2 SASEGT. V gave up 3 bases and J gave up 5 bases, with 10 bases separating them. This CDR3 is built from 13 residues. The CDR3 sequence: CASSDPGFTEAFF. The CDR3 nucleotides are TGTGCCAGCAGTGATCCGGGTTTTACTGAAGCTTTCTTT.

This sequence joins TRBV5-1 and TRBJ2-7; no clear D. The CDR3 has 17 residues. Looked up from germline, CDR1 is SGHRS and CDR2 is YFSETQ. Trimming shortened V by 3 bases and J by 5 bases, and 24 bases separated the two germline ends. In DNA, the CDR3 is TGCGCCAGCAGCTCACTTCGGACGGTGAGCTTTTACCACGAGCAGTACTTC. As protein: CASSSLRTVSFYHEQYF.